This passage covers 9 T cell receptor beta chains from one sample sequenced in a study of blood T cells in healthy people across ages. Together with a sample-barcoded 5' primer, a J-beta primer mix was included in a second PCR lasting about 7 to 11 cycles. TCRdb analysed the 5' RACE reads with MiXCR anew, one entry per CDR3 protein. Of 1.5 million to 2 million distinct CDR3 sequences in the sample, roughly 52% were seen once. The sequencing sample was made of blood. Source of these receptors: a woman in her thirties or forties in good health.

This chain joins TRBV20-1 and TRBJ1-4; maybe TRBD1 (6 bases). Trimming cost V 0 bases and J 5 bases, with 13 bases left between them. CDR3 length equals 15 residues. Germline V lookup: CDR1 DFQATT, CDR2 SNEGSKA (reference sequence). The DNA for the CDR3 is TGCAGTGCTAGAGAAGGGGGTGGGGCAAATGAAAAACTGTTTTTT. Translation: CSAREGGGANEKLFF.

The chain carries TRBV9 and TRBJ2-3, with 9 bases matching TRBD2. The CDR3 is 16 residues long. Germline CDR1 and CDR2: SGDLS and YYNGEE. With 4 bases clipped from V and 0 bases from J, the junction kept 6 bases outside the gene matches. CDR3 residues: CASSFRAGGSTDTQYF. The CDR3 nucleotides read TGTGCCAGCAGCTTCCGGGCGGGGGGGAGCACAGATACGCAGTATTTT.

CDR3 nucleotide sequence: TGCGCCAGCAGCCAAGTCGATTTAAGGATAAGCGAGCAGTACTTC. Translating it yields CASSQVDLRISEQYF. V gene TRBV4-1 combines with J gene TRBJ2-4; D is unclear. The J call may be wrong; the DNA end is better matched by TRBJ2-7. The germline CDR1 and CDR2 sequences are MGHRA and YSYEKL. This CDR3 is 15 amino acids long.

The table lists this clonotype with many counts. CDR3: CASSLTSGASSYNEQFF. CDR3 nucleotide sequence: TGTGCCAGCAGCTTGACTAGCGGGGCCTCCTCCTACAATGAGCAGTTCTTC. V is TRBV11-1 and J is TRBJ2-1; 11 nucleotides match TRBD2. The germline gives CDR1 SGHAT, CDR2 FQDESV (reference sequence). This CDR3 is built from 17 residues. Trimming at V came to 3 bases and at J to 0 bases, leaving 4 bases not matched to a gene.

The V call is TRBV7-8, the J call TRBJ2-3; tentatively, D is TRBD1 or TRBD2 (6 bases each). There are 15 residues in the CDR3. Per germline, CDR1 SGHVS and CDR2 FQNEAQ. V lost 5 bases and J 1 base, leaving 13 bases between the germline ends. CDR3 DNA sequence: TGTGCCAGCAGCCGACAGGAGGGGCGCACAGATACGCAGTATTTT. Translated: CASSRQEGRTDTQYF. The complete variable domain, with remaining parts taken from reference TRBV7-8 and TRBJ2-3, reads GAGVSQSPRYKVAKRGQDVALRCDPISGHVSLFWYQQALGQGPEFLTYFQNEAQLDKSGLPSDRFFAERPEGSVSTLKIQRTQQEDSAVYLCASSRQEGRTDTQYFGPGTRLTVL.

The CDR3 DNA reads TGTGCCAGCAGTTTGACAGGGGGGATCACTGAAGCTTTCTTT. This translates into CASSLTGGITEAFF. The V call is TRBV6-6, the J call TRBJ1-1; 9 bases are a match to TRBD1. Germline CDR1 and CDR2: MNHNY and SVGAGI (reference sequence). Germline trimming cut 4 bases from V and 4 bases from J; bases unmatched to any gene: 4. The CDR3 consists of 14 residues.

The J gene is TRBJ2-1, the V gene TRBV20-1, with D perhaps given as TRBD1 or TRBD2 (6 bases each). Trimming stripped 6 bases from V and 0 bases from J, with 21 bases between. CDR1 DFQATT and CDR2 SNEGSKA come from the germline V gene (reference sequence). There are 17 residues in the CDR3. The DNA of the CDR3 is TGCAGTGCGTCGGGGGCCCCCGATCAAAGCTCCTACAATGAGCAGTTCTTC. Translating it yields CSASGAPDQSSYNEQFF.

This clonotype occurred a few times. The CDR3 DNA reads as TGCAGCGTTGAAGGATCCCGGGACGGCTACGAGCAGTACTTC. Protein product: CSVEGSRDGYEQYF. The genes are TRBV29-1 and TRBJ2-7; TRBD1 or TRBD2 may be the D gene (5 bases each). V lost 1 base and J lost 3, with 13 bases in between. Germline V lookup: CDR1 SQVTM, CDR2 ANQGSEA. CDR3 length equals 14 residues.

This clonotype was picked up one time. This chain links TRBV20-1 with TRBJ2-4; 10 bases are a match to TRBD1. Germline V gene lookup returns CDR1 DFQATT and CDR2 SNEGSKA (reference sequence). J gave up 0 bases and V 1 base, and 12 bases lay outside the gene matches. CDR3 length: 19 amino acids. CDR3 sequence (DNA): TGCAGTGCTAGAGCACCCTTCGAGACAGGGGGCCTAGCCAAAAACATTCAGTACTTC. Translating it yields CSARAPFETGGLAKNIQYF.